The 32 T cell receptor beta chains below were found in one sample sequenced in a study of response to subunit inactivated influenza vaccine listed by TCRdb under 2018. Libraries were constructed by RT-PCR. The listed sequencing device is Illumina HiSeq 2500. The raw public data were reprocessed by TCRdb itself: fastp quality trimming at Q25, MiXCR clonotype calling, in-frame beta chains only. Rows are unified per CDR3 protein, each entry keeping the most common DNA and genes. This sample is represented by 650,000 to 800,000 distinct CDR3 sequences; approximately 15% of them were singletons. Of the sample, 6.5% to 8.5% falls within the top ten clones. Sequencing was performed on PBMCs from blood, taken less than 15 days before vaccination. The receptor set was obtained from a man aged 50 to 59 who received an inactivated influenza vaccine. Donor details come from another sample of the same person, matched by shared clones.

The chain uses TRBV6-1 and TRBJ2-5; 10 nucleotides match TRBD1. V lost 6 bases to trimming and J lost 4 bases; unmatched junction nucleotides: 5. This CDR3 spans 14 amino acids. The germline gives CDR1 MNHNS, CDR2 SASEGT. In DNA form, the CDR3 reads TGTGCCAGCAGGCGCCGGGACAGGGGAGAGACCCAGTACTTC. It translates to CASRRRDRGETQYF.

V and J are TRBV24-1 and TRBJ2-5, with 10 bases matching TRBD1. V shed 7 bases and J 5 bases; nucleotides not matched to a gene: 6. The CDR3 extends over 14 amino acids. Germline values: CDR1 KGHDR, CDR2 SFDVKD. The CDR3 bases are TGTGCCACCAGCGCGACAGGGGGCGCGGAGACCCAGTACTTC. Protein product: CATSATGGAETQYF.

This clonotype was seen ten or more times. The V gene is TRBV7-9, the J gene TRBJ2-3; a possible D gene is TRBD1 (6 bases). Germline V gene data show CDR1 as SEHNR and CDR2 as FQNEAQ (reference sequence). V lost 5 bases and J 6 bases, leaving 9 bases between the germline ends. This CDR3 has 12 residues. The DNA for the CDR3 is TGTGCCAGCAGCCAAACAGGGGATACGCAGTATTTT. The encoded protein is CASSQTGDTQYF.

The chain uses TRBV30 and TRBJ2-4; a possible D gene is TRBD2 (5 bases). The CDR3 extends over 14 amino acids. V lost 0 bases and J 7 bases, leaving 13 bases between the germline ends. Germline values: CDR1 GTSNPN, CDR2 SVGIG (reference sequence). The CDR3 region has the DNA TGTGCCTGGAGTGTAGGATCCGGCGGGAACATTCAGTACTTC. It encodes CAWSVGSGGNIQYF.

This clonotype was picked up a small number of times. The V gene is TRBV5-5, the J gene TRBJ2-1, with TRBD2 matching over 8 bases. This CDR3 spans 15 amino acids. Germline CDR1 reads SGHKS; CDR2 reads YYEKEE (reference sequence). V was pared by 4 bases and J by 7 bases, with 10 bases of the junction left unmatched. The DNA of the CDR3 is TGTGCCAGCAGCGTTGGGGCGGGGGGAGCAAATGAGCAGTTCTTC. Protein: CASSVGAGGANEQFF.

The CDR3 region has the DNA TGTGCCTGGACGTCGGGGAAATATACGCAGTATTTT. It is translated as CAWTSGKYTQYF. V gene TRBV30 combines with J gene TRBJ2-3, with D possibly TRBD2 on 5 matching bases. V gave up 4 bases and J gave up 7 bases, with 12 bases separating them. Germline CDR1 reads GTSNPN; CDR2 reads SVGIG (reference sequence). This CDR3 contains 12 residues.

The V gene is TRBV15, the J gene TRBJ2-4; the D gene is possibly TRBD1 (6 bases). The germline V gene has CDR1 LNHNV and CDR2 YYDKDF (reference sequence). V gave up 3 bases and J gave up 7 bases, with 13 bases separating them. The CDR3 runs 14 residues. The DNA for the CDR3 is TGTGCCACCAGCAGGGGGGACACCGGGAACATTCAGTACTTC. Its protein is CATSRGDTGNIQYF. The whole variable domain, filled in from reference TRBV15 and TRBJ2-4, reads DAMVIQNPRYQVTQFGKPVTLSCSQTLNHNVMYWYQQKSSQAPKLLFHYYDKDFNNEADTPDNFQSRRPNTSFCFLDIRSPGLGDTAMYLCATSRGDTGNIQYFGAGTRLSVL.

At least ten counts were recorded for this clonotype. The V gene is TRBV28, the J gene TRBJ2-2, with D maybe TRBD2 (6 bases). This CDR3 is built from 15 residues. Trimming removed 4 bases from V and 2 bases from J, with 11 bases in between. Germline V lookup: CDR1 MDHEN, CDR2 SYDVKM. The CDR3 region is CASSSGGTNTGELFF. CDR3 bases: TGTGCCAGCAGTTCGGGCGGGACCAACACCGGGGAGCTGTTTTTT.

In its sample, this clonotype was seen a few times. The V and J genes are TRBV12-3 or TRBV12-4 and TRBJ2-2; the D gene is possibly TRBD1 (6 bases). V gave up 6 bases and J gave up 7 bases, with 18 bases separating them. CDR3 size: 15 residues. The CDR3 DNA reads TGTGCCAGCAGGCTCCCTAACAGGGACAACGGGGAGCTGTTTTTT. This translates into CASRLPNRDNGELFF.

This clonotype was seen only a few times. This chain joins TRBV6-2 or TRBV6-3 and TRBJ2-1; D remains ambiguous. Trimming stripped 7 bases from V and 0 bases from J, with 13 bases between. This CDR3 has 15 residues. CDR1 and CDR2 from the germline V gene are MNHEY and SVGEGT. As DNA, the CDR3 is TGTGCCAGCATCCGAAAGGAAATCTCCTACAATGAGCAGTTCTTC. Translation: CASIRKEISYNEQFF.

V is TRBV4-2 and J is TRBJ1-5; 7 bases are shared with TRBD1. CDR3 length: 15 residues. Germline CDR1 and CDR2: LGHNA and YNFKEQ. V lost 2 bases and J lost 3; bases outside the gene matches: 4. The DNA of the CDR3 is TGTGCCAGCAGCCAAAGGGACAGCCTCAATCAGCCCCAGCATTTT. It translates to CASSQRDSLNQPQHF.

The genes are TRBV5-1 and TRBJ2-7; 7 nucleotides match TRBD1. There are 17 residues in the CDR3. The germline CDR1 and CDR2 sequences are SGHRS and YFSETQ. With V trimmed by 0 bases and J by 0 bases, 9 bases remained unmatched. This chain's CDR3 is CASSLGPTGPSSYEQYF. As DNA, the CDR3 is TGCGCCAGCAGCTTGGGCCCGACAGGGCCCTCCTCCTACGAGCAGTACTTC. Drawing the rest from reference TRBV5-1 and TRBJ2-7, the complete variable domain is KAGVTQTPRYLIKTRGQQVTLSCSPISGHRSVSWYQQTPGQGLQFLFEYFSETQRNKGNFPGRFSGRQFSNSRSEMNVSTLELGDSALYLCASSLGPTGPSSYEQYFGPGTRLTVT.

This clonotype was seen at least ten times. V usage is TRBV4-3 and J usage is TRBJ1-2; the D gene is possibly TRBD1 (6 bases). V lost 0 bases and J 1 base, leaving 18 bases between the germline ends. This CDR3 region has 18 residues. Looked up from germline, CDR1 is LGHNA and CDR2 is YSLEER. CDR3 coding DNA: TGCGCCAGCAGCCAAGATGTGGGGGCAGCACGCCTTAACTATGGCTACACCTTC. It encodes CASSQDVGAARLNYGYTF.

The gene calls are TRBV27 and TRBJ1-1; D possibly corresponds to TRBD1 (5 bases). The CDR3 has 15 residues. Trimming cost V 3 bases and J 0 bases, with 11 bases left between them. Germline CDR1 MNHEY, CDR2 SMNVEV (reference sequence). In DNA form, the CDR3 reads TGTGCCAGCAGTTTTTCGGGACGGATGAACACTGAAGCTTTCTTT. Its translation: CASSFSGRMNTEAFF.

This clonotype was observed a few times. CDR3 sequence (DNA): TGTGCCACGACCGACGAAACCTACGAGCAGTACTTC. This sequence encodes CATTDETYEQYF. This sequence joins TRBV12-3 or TRBV12-4 and TRBJ2-7; D gene unclear. This CDR3 is built from 12 residues. The V end lost 10 bases, the J end lost 2 bases, and 12 bases lay between the germline ends.

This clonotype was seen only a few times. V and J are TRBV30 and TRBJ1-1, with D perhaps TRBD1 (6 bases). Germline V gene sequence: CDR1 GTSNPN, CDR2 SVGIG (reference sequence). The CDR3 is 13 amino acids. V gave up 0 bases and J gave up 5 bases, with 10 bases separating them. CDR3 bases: TGTGCCTGGAGTGTTCTCCAGGGGACTGAAGCTTTCTTT. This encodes CAWSVLQGTEAFF.

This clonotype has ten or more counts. CDR3 in DNA: TGCGCCAGCAGCCCTTTGGGGAGGAATGAGCAGTTCTTC. Its translation is CASSPLGRNEQFF. V is TRBV5-1 and J is TRBJ2-1; possible D gene TRBD2, 6 bases. The CDR3 sequence is 13 residues long. V lost 4 bases to trimming and J lost 7 bases, with 12 bases between them. Germline values: CDR1 SGHRS, CDR2 YFSETQ.

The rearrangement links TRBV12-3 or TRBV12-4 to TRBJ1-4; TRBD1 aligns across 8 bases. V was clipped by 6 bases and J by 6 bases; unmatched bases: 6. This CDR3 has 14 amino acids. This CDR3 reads CASRSDRVDEKLFF. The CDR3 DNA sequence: TGTGCCAGCAGGTCGGACAGGGTGGATGAAAAACTGTTTTTT.

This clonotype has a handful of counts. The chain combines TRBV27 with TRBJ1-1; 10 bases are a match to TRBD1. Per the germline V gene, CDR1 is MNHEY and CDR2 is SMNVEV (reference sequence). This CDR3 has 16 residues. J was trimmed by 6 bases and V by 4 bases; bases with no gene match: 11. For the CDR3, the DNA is TGTGCCAGCAGTTGGGGACAGGGGCTACGGATCGCTGAAGCTTTCTTT. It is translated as CASSWGQGLRIAEAFF.

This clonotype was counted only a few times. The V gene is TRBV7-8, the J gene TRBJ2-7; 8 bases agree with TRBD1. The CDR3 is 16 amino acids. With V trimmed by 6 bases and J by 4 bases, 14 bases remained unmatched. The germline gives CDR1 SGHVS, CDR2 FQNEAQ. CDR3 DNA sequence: TGTGCCAGCAGTCTCAGACCAGGACAGGGCATATACGAGCAGTACTTC. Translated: CASSLRPGQGIYEQYF.

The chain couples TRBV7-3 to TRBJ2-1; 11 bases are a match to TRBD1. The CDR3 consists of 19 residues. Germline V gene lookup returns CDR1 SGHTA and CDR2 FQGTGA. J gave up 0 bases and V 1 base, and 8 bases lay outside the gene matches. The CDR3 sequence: CASSLIAVGQGVSYNEQFF. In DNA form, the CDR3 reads TGTGCCAGCAGCTTAATAGCTGTGGGACAGGGGGTCTCCTACAATGAGCAGTTCTTC.

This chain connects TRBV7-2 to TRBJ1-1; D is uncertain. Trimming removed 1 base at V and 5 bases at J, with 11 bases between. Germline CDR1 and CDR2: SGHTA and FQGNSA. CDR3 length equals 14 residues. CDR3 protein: CASSLEWDLTEAFF. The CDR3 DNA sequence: TGTGCCAGCAGCTTAGAATGGGATTTGACTGAAGCTTTCTTT.

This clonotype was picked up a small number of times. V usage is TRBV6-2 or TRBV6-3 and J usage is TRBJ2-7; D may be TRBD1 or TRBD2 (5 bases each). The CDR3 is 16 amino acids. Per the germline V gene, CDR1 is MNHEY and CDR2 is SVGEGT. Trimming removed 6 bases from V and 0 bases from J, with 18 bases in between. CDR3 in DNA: TGTGCCAGCAGATTCACCGGGACGAGAGGCTCCTACGAGCAGTACTTC. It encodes CASRFTGTRGSYEQYF.

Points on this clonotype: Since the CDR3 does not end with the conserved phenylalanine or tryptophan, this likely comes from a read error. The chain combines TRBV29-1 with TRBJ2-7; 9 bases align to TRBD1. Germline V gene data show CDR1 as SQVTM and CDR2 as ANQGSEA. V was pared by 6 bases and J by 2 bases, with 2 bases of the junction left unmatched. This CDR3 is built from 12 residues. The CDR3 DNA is TGCAGCGTAGGGACAGGGACCTACGAGCAGTACCTC. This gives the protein CSVGTGTYEQYL.

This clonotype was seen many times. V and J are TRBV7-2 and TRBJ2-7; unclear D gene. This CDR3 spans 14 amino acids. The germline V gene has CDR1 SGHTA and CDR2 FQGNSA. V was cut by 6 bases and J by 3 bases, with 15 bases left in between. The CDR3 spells CASSLQVPLYEQYF. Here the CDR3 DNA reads TGTGCCAGCAGTCTTCAGGTCCCCCTCTACGAGCAGTACTTC.

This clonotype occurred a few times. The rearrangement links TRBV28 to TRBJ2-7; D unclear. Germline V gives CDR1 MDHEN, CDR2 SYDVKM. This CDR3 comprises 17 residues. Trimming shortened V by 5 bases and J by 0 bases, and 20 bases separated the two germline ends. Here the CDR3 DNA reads TGTGCCAGCAGTGCCTCCCCCGATCTGGAGAGCTCCTACGAGCAGTACTTC. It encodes CASSASPDLESSYEQYF. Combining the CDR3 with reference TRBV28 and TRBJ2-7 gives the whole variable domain DVKVTQSSRYLVKRTGEKVFLECVQDMDHENMFWYRQDPGLGLRLIYFSYDVKMKEKGDIPEGYSVSREKKERFSLILESASTNQTSMYLCASSASPDLESSYEQYFGPGTRLTVT.

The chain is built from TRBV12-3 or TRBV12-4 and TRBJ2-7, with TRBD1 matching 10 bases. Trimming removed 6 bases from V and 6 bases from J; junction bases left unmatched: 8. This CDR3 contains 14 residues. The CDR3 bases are TGTGCCAGCAGGGGGGACAGGGGTTCGAGCGAGCAGTACTTC. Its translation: CASRGDRGSSEQYF.

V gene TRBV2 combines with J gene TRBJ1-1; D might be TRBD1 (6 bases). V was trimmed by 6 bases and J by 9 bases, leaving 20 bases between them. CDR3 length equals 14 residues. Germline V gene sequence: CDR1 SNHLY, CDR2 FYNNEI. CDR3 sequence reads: CASSRPPGHMKAFF. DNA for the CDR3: TGTGCCAGCAGCCGACCGCCGGGACACATGAAAGCTTTCTTT.

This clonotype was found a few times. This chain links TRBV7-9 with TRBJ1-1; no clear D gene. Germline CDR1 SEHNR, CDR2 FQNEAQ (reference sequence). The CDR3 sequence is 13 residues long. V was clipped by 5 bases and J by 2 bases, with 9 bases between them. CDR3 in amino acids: CASSPPANTEAFF. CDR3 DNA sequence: TGTGCCAGCAGCCCCCCAGCCAACACTGAAGCTTTCTTT.

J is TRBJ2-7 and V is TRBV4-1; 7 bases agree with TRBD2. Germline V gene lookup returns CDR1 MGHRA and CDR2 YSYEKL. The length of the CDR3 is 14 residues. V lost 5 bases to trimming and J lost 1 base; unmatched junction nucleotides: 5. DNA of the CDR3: TGCGCCAGCAGCTGGGGGGAGGGTTCCTACGAGCAGTACTTC. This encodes CASSWGEGSYEQYF.

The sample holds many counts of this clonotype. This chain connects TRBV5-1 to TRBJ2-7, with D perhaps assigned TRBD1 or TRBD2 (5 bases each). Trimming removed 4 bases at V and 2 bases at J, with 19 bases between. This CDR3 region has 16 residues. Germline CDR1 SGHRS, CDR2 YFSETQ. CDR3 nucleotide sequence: TGCGCCAGCAGCCCAGTTCCGGCAGGGACGCCCTACGAGCAGTACTTC. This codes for CASSPVPAGTPYEQYF.

The CDR3 loop reads CASSPMDRNYEQYF. In DNA, the CDR3 is TGTGCCAGCAGCCCCATGGACAGGAACTACGAGCAGTACTTC. The J gene is TRBJ2-7, the V gene TRBV3-1; 7 nucleotides align to TRBD1. Germline CDR1 LGHDT, CDR2 YNNKEL (reference sequence). J was trimmed by 3 bases and V by 4 bases; bases with no gene match: 6. The CDR3 sequence is 14 residues long.